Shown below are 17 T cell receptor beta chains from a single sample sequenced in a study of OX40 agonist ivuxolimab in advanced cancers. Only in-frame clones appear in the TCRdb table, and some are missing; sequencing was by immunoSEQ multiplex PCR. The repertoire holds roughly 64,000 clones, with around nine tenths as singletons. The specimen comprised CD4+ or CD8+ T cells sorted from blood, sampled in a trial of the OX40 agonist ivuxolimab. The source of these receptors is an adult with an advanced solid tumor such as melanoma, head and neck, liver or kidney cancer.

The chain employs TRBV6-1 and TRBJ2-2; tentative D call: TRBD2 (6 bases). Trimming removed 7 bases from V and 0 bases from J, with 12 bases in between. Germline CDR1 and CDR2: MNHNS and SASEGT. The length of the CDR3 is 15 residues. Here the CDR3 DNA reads TGTGCCAGCAATCCCGGGACTTCGAACACCGGGGAGCTGTTTTTT. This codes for CASNPGTSNTGELFF.

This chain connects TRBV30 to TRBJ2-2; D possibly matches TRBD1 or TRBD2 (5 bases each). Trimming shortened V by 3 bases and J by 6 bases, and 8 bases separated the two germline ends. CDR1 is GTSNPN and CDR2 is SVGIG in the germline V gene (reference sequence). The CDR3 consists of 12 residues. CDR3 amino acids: CAWSLGAGELFF. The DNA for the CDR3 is TGTGCCTGGAGCCTGGGGGCCGGGGAGCTGTTTTTT.

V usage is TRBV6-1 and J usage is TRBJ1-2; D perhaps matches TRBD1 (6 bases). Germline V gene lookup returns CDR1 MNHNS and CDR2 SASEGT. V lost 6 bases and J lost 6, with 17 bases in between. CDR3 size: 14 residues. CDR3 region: CASSPGGGQDGYTF. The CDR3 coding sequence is TGTGCCAGCAGCCCTGGTGGGGGGCAGGATGGCTACACCTTC.

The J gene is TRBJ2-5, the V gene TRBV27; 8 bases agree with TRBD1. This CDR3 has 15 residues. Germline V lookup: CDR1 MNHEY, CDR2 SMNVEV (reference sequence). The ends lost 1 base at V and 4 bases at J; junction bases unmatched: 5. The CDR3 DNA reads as TGTGCCAGCAGTTTATGGGCAGGGGGCAGAGAGACCCAGTACTTC. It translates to CASSLWAGGRETQYF.

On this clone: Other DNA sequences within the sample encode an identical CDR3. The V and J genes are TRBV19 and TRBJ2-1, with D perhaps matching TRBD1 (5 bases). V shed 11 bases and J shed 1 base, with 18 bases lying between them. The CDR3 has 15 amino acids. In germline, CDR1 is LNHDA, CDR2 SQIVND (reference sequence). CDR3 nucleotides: TGTGCCTCAACCGGACAAGGGGCTTCCTACAATGAGCAGTTCTTC. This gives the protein CASTGQGASYNEQFF.

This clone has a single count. CDR3: CASIRAGGTHEQYF. The CDR3 DNA is TGTGCCAGCATCAGGGCGGGGGGGACCCACGAGCAGTACTTC. This chain connects TRBV6-1 to TRBJ2-7; 9 nucleotides line up with TRBD2. Germline CDR1 reads MNHNS; CDR2 reads SASEGT. Trimming removed 7 bases from V and 5 bases from J; junction bases left unmatched: 9. The CDR3 covers 14 residues.

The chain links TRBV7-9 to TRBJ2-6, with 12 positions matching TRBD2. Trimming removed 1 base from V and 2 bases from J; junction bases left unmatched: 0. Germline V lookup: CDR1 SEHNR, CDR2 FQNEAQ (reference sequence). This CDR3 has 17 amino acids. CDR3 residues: CASSLGLAGAGANVLTF. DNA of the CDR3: TGTGCCAGCAGCTTAGGACTAGCGGGAGCTGGGGCCAACGTCCTGACTTTC.

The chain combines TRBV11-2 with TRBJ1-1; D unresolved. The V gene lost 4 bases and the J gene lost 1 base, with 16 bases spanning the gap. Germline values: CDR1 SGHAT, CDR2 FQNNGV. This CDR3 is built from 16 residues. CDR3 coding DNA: TGTGCCAGCAGCTATGGGTTGTGGAGACAGAACACTGAAGCTTTCTTT. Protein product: CASSYGLWRQNTEAFF.

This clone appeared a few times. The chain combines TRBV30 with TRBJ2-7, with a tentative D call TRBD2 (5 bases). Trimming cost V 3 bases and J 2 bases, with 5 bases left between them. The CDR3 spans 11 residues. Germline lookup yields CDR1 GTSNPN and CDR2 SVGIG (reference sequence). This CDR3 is CAWRRAYEQYF. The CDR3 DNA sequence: TGTGCCTGGAGGAGGGCCTACGAGCAGTACTTC.

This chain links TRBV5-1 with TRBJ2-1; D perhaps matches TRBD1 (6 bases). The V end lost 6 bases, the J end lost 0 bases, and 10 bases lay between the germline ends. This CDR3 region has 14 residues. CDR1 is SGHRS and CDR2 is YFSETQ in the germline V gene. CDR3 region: CASTGDNSYNEQFF. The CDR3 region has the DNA TGCGCCAGCACAGGGGACAACTCCTACAATGAGCAGTTCTTC.

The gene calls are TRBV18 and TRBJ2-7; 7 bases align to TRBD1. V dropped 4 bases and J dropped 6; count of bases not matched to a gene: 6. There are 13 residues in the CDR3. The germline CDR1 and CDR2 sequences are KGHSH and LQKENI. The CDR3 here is CASSQGAGGEQYF. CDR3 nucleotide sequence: TGTGCCAGCTCACAGGGGGCAGGTGGCGAGCAGTACTTC.

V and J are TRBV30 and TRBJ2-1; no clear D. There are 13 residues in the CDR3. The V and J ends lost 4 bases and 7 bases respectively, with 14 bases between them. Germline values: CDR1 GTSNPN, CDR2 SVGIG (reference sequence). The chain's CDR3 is CAWNILTSNEQFF. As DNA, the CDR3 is TGTGCCTGGAATATACTGACGTCGAATGAGCAGTTCTTC.

CDR3 bases: TGTGCCAGCAGTTTTCGACTAGGTGGGACTGATAATTCACCCCTCCACTTT. Its translation is CASSFRLGGTDNSPLHF. The chain combines TRBV27 with TRBJ1-6; a possible D gene is TRBD1 (5 bases). Trimming removed 3 bases from V and 5 bases from J, with 17 bases in between. CDR1 and CDR2 from the germline V gene are MNHEY and SMNVEV (reference sequence). This CDR3 has 17 residues.

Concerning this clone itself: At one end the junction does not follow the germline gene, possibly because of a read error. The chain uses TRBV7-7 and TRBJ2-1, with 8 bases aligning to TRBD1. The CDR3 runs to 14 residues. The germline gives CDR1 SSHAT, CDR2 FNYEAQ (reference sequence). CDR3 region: CASSLTGDYNEQFF. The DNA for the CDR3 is TGTGCTAGCAGCCTGACAGGGGACTACAATGAGCAGTTCTTC.

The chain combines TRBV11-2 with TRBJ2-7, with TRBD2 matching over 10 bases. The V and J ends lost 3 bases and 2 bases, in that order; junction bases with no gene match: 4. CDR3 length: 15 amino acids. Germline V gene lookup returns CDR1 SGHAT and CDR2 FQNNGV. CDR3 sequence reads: CASSFSSGGTYEQYF. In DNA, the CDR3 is TGTGCCAGCAGCTTCTCTAGCGGGGGAACCTACGAGCAGTACTTC.

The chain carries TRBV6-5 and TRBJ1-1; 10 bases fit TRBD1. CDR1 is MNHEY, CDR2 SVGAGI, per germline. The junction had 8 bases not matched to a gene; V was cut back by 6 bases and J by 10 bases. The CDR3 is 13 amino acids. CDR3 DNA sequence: TGTGCCAGCAGAACGCCGGGACAGGGGAGAGCTTTCTTT. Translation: CASRTPGQGRAFF.

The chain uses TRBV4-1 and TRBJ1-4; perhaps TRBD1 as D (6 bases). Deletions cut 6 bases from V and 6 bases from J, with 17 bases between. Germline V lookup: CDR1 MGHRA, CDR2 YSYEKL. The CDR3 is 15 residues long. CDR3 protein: CASRPPGGGDEKLFF. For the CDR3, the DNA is TGCGCCAGCAGGCCCCCGGGAGGGGGGGATGAAAAACTGTTTTTT.